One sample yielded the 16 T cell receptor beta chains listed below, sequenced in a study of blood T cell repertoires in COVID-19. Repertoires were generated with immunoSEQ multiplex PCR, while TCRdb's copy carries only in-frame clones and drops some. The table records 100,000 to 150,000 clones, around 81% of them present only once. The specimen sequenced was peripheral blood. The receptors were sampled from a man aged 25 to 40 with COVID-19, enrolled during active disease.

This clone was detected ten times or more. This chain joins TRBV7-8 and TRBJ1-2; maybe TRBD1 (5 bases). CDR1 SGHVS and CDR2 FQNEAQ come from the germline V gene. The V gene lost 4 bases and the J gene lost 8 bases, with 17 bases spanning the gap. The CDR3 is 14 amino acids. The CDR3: CASSSWAGGQGYTF. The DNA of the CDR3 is TGTGCCAGCAGCTCATGGGCCGGGGGTCAGGGCTACACCTTC.

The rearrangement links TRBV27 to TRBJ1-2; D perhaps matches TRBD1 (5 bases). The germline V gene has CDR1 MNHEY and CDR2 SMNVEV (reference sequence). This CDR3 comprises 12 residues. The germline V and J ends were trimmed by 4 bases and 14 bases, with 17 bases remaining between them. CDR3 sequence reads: CASSSPGVGQTF. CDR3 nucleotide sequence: TGTGCCAGCAGTTCCCCCGGTGTCGGACAAACCTTC.

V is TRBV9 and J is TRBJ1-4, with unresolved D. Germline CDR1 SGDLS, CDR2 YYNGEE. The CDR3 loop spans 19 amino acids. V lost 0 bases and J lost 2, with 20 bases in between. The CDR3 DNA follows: TGTGCCAGCAGCGTAGGAATAGGAGGTCAGCGGTGGACTAATGAAAAACTGTTTTTT. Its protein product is CASSVGIGGQRWTNEKLFF.

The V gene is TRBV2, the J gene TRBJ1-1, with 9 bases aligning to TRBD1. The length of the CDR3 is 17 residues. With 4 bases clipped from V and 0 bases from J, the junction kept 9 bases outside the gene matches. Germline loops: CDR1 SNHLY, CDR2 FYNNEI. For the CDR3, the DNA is TGTGCCAGCAGTGCAGACAGGGGGAAGAGGTTGAACACTGAAGCTTTCTTT. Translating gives CASSADRGKRLNTEAFF.

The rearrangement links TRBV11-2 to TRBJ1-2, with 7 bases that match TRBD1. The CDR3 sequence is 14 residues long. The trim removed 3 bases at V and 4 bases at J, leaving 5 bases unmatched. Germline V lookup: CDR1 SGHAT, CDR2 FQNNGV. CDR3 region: CASSLEDRVYGYTF. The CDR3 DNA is TGTGCCAGCAGCTTGGAAGACAGGGTCTATGGCTACACCTTC.

CDR3 sequence: CASRDSGTSYNEQFF. The CDR3 nucleotides read TGTGCCAGCAGGGACTCCGGGACTAGTTACAATGAGCAGTTCTTC. This chain connects TRBV5-4 to TRBJ2-1, with 8 bases fitting TRBD2. The V gene's germline CDR1 is SGHNT and CDR2 YYREEE (reference sequence). The V and J ends lost 5 bases and 4 bases, in that order; junction bases with no gene match: 8. The CDR3 runs to 15 residues.

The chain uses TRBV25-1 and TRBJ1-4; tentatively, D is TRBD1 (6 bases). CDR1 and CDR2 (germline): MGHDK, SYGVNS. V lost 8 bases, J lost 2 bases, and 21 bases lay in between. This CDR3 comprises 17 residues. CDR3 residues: CASVRGTADGTNEKLFF. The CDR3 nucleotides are TGTGCCAGCGTGAGGGGGACCGCTGATGGGACTAATGAAAAACTGTTTTTT. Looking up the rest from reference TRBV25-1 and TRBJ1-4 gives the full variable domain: EADIYQTPRYLVIGTGKKITLECSQTMGHDKMYWYQQDPGMELHLIHYSYGVNSTEKGDLSSESTVSRIRTEHFPLTLESARPSHTSQYLCASVRGTADGTNEKLFFGSGTQLSVL.

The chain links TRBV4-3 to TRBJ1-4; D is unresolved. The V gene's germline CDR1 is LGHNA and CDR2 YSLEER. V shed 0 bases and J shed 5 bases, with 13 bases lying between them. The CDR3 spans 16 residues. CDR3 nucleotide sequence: TGCGCCAGCAGCCAAGATTTGTTAACTGCCAATGAAAAACTGTTTTTT. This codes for CASSQDLLTANEKLFF.

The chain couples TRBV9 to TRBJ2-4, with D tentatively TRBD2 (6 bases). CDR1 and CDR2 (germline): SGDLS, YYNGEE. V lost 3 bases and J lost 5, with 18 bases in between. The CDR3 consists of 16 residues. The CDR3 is CASSARDSTWENIQYF. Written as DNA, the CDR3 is TGTGCCAGCAGCGCGCGGGACTCCACGTGGGAAAACATTCAGTACTTC.

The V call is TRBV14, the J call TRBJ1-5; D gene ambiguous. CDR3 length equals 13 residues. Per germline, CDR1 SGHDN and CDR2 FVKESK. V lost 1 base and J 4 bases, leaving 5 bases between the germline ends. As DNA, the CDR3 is TGTGCCAGCAGCCAAGGAGGGAATCAGCCCCAGCATTTT. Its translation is CASSQGGNQPQHF. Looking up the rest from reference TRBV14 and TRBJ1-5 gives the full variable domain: EAGVTQFPSHSVIEKGQTVTLRCDPISGHDNLYWYRRVMGKEIKFLLHFVKESKQDESGMPNNRFLAERTGGTYSTLKVQPAELEDSGVYFCASSQGGNQPQHFGDGTRLSIL.

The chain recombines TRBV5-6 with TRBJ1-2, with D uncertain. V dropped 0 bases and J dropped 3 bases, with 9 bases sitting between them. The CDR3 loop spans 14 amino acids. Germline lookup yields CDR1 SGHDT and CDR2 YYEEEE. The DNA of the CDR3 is TGTGCCAGCAGCTTGGTCAGGTCACACTATGGCTACACCTTC. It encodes CASSLVRSHYGYTF. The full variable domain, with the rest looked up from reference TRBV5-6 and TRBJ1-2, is DAGVTQSPTHLIKTRGQQVTLRCSPKSGHDTVSWYQQALGQGPQFIFQYYEEEERQRGNFPDRFSGHQFPNYSSELNVNALLLGDSALYLCASSLVRSHYGYTFGSGTRLTVV.

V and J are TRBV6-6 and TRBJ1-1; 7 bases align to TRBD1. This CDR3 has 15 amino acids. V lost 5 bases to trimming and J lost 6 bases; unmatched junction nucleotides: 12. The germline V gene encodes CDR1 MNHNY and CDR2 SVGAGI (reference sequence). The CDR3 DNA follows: TGTGCCAGCAGTAAATACACAGGGGAGAGGGCTGAAGCTTTCTTT. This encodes CASSKYTGERAEAFF.

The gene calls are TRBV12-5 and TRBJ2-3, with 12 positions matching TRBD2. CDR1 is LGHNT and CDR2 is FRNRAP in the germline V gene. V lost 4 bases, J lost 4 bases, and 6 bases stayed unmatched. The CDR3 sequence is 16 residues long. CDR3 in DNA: TGTGCTAGTGGTTATCTAGCGGGGGGGGCCGCAGATACGCAGTATTTT. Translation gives CASGYLAGGAADTQYF.

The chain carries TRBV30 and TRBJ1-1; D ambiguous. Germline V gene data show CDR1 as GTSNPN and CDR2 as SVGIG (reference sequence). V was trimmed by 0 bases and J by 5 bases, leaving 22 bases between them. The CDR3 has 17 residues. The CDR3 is CAWSVPGFLTTGTEAFF. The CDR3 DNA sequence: TGTGCCTGGAGTGTACCTGGGTTTCTTACAACGGGGACTGAAGCTTTCTTT. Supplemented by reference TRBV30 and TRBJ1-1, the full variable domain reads SQTIHQWPATLVQPVGSPLSLECTVEGTSNPNLYWYRQAAGRGLQLLFYSVGIGQISSEVPQNLSASRPQDRQFILSSKKLLLSDSGFYLCAWSVPGFLTTGTEAFFGQGTRLTVV.

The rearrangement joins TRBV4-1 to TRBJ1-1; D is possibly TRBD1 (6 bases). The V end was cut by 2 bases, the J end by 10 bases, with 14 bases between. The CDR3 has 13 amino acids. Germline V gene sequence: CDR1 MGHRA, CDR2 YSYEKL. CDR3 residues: CASSQLTGAAAFF. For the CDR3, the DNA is TGCGCCAGCAGCCAACTGACAGGTGCTGCAGCTTTCTTT.

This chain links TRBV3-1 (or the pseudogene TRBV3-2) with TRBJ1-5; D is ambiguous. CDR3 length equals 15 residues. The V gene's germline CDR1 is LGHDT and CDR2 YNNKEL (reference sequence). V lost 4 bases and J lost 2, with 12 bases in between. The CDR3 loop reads CASSPGANGNQPQHF. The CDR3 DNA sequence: TGTGCCAGCAGCCCGGGAGCTAACGGCAATCAGCCCCAGCATTTT.